The 14 T cell receptor beta chains reported below all come from one sample, sequenced in a study of shared clonotypes between healthy human individuals. Naive-designated CD8 cells lacked CD45RO, were positively enriched for CCR7, and omitted terminally differentiated effector memory CD45RA+ cells. Clones were sequenced by immunoSEQ multiplex PCR, and TCRdb holds only the in-frame ones, with some missing. The table includes around 2.1 million clones, around 93% detected once. The sample consisted of naive CD8+ T cells from PBMCs. These receptor sequences come from a man aged 18 to 30 in good health. Some clones in this sample may be carry-over from other donors' samples.

The chain is built from TRBV7-9 and TRBJ1-2; 7 nucleotides agree with TRBD1. The J segment lost 8 bases and the V segment lost 5 bases, leaving 5 bases of the junction unmatched. The germline V gene encodes CDR1 SEHNR and CDR2 FQNEAQ (reference sequence). This CDR3 is built from 12 residues. The CDR3 reads CASSRQGWGYTF. CDR3 DNA sequence: TGTGCCAGCAGCCGACAGGGTTGGGGCTACACCTTC.

This chain joins TRBV27 and TRBJ2-1, with unresolved D. CDR3 length equals 14 residues. The ends were cut back, 4 bases at V and 4 bases at J, with 11 bases in the middle. Germline lookup yields CDR1 MNHEY and CDR2 SMNVEV (reference sequence). CDR3 residues: CASSWLPSYNEQFF. CDR3 DNA sequence: TGTGCCAGCAGTTGGCTCCCTTCGTACAATGAGCAGTTCTTC.

CDR3 sequence reads: CASRDTYEQYF. In DNA form, the CDR3 reads TGTGCCAGCAGAGATACCTACGAGCAGTACTTC. J is TRBJ2-7 and V is TRBV27; D gene unclear. The V and J ends lost 6 bases and 2 bases respectively, with 5 bases between them. There are 11 residues in the CDR3. CDR1 and CDR2 (germline): MNHEY, SMNVEV (reference sequence).

This sequence joins TRBV27 and TRBJ2-5; 9 bases match TRBD1. The J call may be incorrect, as the DNA end agrees better with TRBJ2-7. CDR1 is MNHEY, CDR2 SMNVEV, per germline (reference sequence). CDR3 size: 14 residues. The CDR3 protein is CASSPTGGYGEQYF. CDR3 bases: TGTGCCAGCAGTCCTACAGGGGGCTACGGCGAGCAGTACTTC.

V gene TRBV9 combines with J gene TRBJ1-4; D possibly corresponds to TRBD1 (5 bases). The CDR3 extends over 12 amino acids. Germline CDR1 SGDLS, CDR2 YYNGEE. V was shortened by 0 bases and J by 10 bases, with 7 bases between the two germline ends. CDR3 loop: CASSVAQGKLFF. As DNA, the CDR3 is TGTGCCAGCAGCGTAGCGCAGGGAAAACTGTTTTTT.

This chain uses TRBV28 with TRBJ2-7, with 10 bases lining up with TRBD1. Per germline, CDR1 MDHEN and CDR2 SYDVKM. This CDR3 is 19 amino acids long. V lost 2 bases to trimming and J lost 5 bases; unmatched junction nucleotides: 18. The CDR3 sequence is CASSLGTGELGVAGNEQYF. As DNA, the CDR3 is TGTGCCAGCAGTTTAGGGACAGGGGAGTTGGGCGTGGCTGGGAACGAGCAGTACTTC.

This chain connects TRBV7-3 to TRBJ2-7; TRBD2 matches 14 bases. V lost 4 bases, J lost 0 bases, and 8 bases stayed unmatched. CDR3 length: 18 residues. Germline lookup yields CDR1 SGHTA and CDR2 FQGTGA. The CDR3 reads CASSSPGLAGAGSYEQYF. For the CDR3, the DNA is TGTGCCAGCAGCTCACCGGGACTAGCGGGAGCTGGCTCCTACGAGCAGTACTTC.

Concerning this clone itself: The sample contains more than one DNA sequence encoding this CDR3. The CDR3 nucleotides read TGTGCCAGCAGCCCAACCGGGGAGCTGTTTTTT. Residues: CASSPTGELFF. The chain links TRBV7-2 to TRBJ2-2, with D unclear. The CDR3 has 11 residues. V was clipped by 5 bases and J by 5 bases, with 3 bases between them. CDR1 and CDR2 (germline): SGHTA, FQGNSA.

This clone has only a few counts. The chain couples TRBV11-3 to TRBJ1-1; 9 bases are shared with TRBD1. The CDR3 contains 14 residues. The V gene end was trimmed by 6 bases and the J gene end by 1 base; junction bases not matched to a gene: 3. Looked up from germline, CDR1 is SGHNT and CDR2 is YENEEA. CDR3 nucleotide sequence: TGTGCCAGCAGTTCGGGACAGGGGAACACTGAAGCTTTCTTT. Its protein is CASSSGQGNTEAFF.

The chain couples TRBV19 to TRBJ2-2; D call uncertain. V lost 7 bases, J lost 9 bases, and 9 bases lay in between. CDR3 size: 11 residues. Germline values: CDR1 LNHDA, CDR2 SQIVND (reference sequence). The CDR3 spells CASIGLRELFF. DNA of the CDR3: TGTGCCAGTATCGGTCTGCGGGAGCTGTTTTTT.

V and J are TRBV29-1 and TRBJ1-2; the match to TRBD1 covers 11 bases. The CDR3 covers 16 residues. V lost 2 bases to trimming and J lost 2 bases; unmatched junction nucleotides: 7. In germline, CDR1 is SQVTM, CDR2 ANQGSEA. The CDR3 here is CSVEKEWTGGNYGYTF. In nucleotides, the CDR3 is TGCAGCGTTGAAAAGGAATGGACAGGGGGCAACTATGGCTACACCTTC.

Remarks on this clone: Other nucleotide sequences from this sample produce the same CDR3. This chain uses TRBV4-1 with TRBJ1-2, with no clear D. The CDR3 has 14 residues. The V end was cut by 0 bases, the J end by 1 base, with 6 bases between. Germline-derived CDR1 and CDR2 are MGHRA and YSYEKL. The DNA for the CDR3 is TGCGCCAGCAGCCAAGATAGGCTTAACTATGGCTACACCTTC. This encodes CASSQDRLNYGYTF.

This rearrangement joins TRBV4-1 to TRBJ2-7, with D possibly being TRBD1 or TRBD2 (5 bases each). Looked up from germline, CDR1 is MGHRA and CDR2 is YSYEKL. The CDR3 runs to 15 residues. V was trimmed by 1 base and J by 6 bases, leaving 16 bases between them. The CDR3 DNA sequence: TGCGCCAGCAGCCAAGTTCGGGGCACCCTCGGCGAGCAGTACTTC. Encoded protein: CASSQVRGTLGEQYF.

The chain joins TRBV6-5 to TRBJ1-1; the D gene is possibly TRBD1 (5 bases). The CDR3 is 12 amino acids. Germline values: CDR1 MNHEY, CDR2 SVGAGI. V lost 6 bases and J 8 bases, leaving 13 bases between the germline ends. CDR3 loop: CASRLPGREAFF. The CDR3 region has the DNA TGTGCCAGCAGACTGCCGGGACGAGAAGCTTTCTTT.